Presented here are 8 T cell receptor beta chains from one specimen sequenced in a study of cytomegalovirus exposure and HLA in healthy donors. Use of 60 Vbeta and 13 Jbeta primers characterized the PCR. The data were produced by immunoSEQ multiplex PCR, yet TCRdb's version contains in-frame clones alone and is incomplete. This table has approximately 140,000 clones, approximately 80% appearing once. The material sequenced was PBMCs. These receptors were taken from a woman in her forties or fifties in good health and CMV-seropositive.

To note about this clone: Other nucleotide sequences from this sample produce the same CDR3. The CDR3 spells CASTGDQETQYF. The CDR3 nucleotides are TGTGCCAGCACGGGGGACCAAGAGACCCAGTACTTC. The chain recombines TRBV2 with TRBJ2-5; TRBD2 is a possible D gene (6 bases). Germline V gene lookup returns CDR1 SNHLY and CDR2 FYNNEI. The CDR3 consists of 12 residues. V dropped 7 bases and J dropped 0 bases, with 6 bases sitting between them.

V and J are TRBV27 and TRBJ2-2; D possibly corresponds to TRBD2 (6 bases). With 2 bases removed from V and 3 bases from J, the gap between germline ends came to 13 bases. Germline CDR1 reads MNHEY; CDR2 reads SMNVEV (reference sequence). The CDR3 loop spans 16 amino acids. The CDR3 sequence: CASSLGAGTDTGELFF. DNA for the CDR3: TGTGCCAGCAGTTTAGGCGCGGGGACCGACACCGGGGAGCTGTTTTTT.

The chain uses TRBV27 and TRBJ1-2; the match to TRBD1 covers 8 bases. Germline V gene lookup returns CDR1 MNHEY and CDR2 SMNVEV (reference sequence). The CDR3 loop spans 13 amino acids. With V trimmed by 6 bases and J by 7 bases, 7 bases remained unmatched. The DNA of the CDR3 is TGTGCCAGCAGAAGAGGACAGGGCTTTGGCTACACCTTC. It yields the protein CASRRGQGFGYTF.

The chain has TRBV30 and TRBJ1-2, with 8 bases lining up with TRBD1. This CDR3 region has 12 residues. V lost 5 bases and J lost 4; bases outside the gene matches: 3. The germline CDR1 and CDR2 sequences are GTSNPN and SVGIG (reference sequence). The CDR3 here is CAWVGQVYGYTF. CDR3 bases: TGTGCCTGGGTGGGACAGGTCTATGGCTACACCTTC.

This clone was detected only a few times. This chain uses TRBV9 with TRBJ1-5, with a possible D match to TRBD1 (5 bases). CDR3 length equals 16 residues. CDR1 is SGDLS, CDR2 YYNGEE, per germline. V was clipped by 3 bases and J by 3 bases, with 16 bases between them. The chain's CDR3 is CASSARADRDNQPQHF. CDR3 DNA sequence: TGTGCCAGCAGCGCCCGAGCTGACAGAGACAATCAGCCCCAGCATTTT.

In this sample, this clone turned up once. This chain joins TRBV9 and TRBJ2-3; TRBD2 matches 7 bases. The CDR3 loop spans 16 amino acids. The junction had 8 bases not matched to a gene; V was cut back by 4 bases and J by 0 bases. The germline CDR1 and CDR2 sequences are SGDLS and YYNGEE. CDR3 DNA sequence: TGTGCCAGCAGCCCAGAAGCGGGGAGGAGCACAGATACGCAGTATTTT. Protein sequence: CASSPEAGRSTDTQYF.

The CDR3 DNA follows: TGTGCCAGTACCATAGGGACAGCGAACACCGGGGAGCTGTTTTTT. Translated, it gives CASTIGTANTGELFF. This chain links TRBV19 with TRBJ2-2, with TRBD1 identical over 7 bases. This CDR3 comprises 15 residues. Germline V CDR1 and CDR2: LNHDA, SQIVND (reference sequence). The J segment lost 0 bases and the V segment lost 7 bases, leaving 5 bases of the junction unmatched.

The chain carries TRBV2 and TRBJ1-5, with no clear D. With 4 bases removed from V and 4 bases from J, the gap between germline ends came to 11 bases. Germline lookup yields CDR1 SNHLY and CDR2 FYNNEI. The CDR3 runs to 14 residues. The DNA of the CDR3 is TGTGCCAGCAGTGTGGCAGCGGCGAATCAGCCCCAGCATTTT. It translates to CASSVAAANQPQHF.